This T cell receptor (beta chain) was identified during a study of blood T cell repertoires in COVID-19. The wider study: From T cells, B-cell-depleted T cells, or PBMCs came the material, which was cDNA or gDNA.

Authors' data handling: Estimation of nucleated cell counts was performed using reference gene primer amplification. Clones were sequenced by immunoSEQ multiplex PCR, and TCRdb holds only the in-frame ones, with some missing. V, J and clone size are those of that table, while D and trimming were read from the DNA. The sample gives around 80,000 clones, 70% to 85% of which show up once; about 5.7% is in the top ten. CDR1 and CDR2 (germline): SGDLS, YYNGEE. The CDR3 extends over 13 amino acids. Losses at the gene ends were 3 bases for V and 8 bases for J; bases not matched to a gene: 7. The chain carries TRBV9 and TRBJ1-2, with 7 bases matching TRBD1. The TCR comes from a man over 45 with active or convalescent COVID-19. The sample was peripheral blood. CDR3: CASSDRGGGGYTF. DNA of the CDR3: TGTGCCAGCAGCGACAGGGGCGGCGGAGGCTACACCTTC.